Presented here are 27 T cell receptor beta chains from one specimen sequenced in a study of T cell repertoires in cytomegalovirus infection. No antigens are known for them. Via MiXCR, TCRdb re-called the reads, giving one row per CDR3 protein. The sample lists just under 500,000 distinct CDR3 sequences; more than 30% were seen once. Here the sequenced sample was cultured PBMCs, taken from culture after CMV antigen stimulation. The receptors shown here come from a human donor in good health (CMV status not recorded). Some clones in this sample may be carry-over from other donors' samples.

The sample holds a few counts of this clonotype. The chain has TRBV12-3 or TRBV12-4 and TRBJ2-5, with 9 nucleotides matching TRBD2. V lost 4 bases to trimming and J lost 1 base; unmatched junction nucleotides: 4. The CDR3 has 15 residues. The CDR3 nucleotides are TGTGCCAGCAGTTCTAGCGGGGCGCCCCAAGAGACCCAGTACTTC. This encodes CASSSSGAPQETQYF.

This clonotype showed up just a few times. V and J are TRBV7-2 and TRBJ2-7; D is ambiguous. Per germline, CDR1 SGHTA and CDR2 FQGNSA. The CDR3 consists of 13 residues. Trimming stripped 3 bases from V and 3 bases from J, with 9 bases between. CDR3 sequence: CASSLSTVYEQYF. The DNA for the CDR3 is TGTGCCAGCAGCTTGTCAACCGTCTACGAGCAGTACTTC.

The rearrangement uses TRBV7-4 and TRBJ1-4; tentatively, D is TRBD1 (6 bases). Deletions cut 5 bases from V and 5 bases from J, with 12 bases between. CDR1 is SGHVT, CDR2 SQSDAQ, per germline. The CDR3 sequence is 14 residues long. The CDR3 bases are TGTGCCAGCAGCCAAGGACAGCCCAATGAAAAACTGTTTTTT. This codes for CASSQGQPNEKLFF.

This rearrangement joins TRBV7-2 to TRBJ1-4; D unclear. Germline CDR1 is SGHTA and CDR2 is FQGNSA. V was clipped by 6 bases and J by 5 bases, with 10 bases between them. The CDR3 is 13 amino acids. CDR3 sequence reads: CASSSAPNEKLFF. Written as DNA, the CDR3 is TGTGCCAGCAGTAGCGCGCCGAATGAAAAACTGTTTTTT.

CDR3 DNA sequence: TGTGCCAGCAGCGCGGGGACAGGCGACTTCTACTCTGGAAACACCATATATTTT. Protein: CASSAGTGDFYSGNTIYF. The rearrangement joins TRBV9 to TRBJ1-3; TRBD1 matches 8 bases. This CDR3 is 18 amino acids long. CDR1 is SGDLS, CDR2 YYNGEE, per germline. V shed 3 bases, J shed 0 bases, and the junction held 11 bases outside the gene matches.

This chain uses TRBV30 with TRBJ1-5; TRBD1 might be the D (6 bases). CDR1 is GTSNPN and CDR2 is SVGIG in the germline V gene (reference sequence). The CDR3 consists of 15 residues. V was shortened by 1 base and J by 1 base, with 11 bases between the two germline ends. CDR3 nucleotides: TGTGCCTGGAGTGCGGGGGCGCAGAGCAATCAGCCCCAGCATTTT. As protein: CAWSAGAQSNQPQHF. Full variable domain (outside the CDR3, taken from reference TRBV30 and TRBJ1-5): SQTIHQWPATLVQPVGSPLSLECTVEGTSNPNLYWYRQAAGRGLQLLFYSVGIGQISSEVPQNLSASRPQDRQFILSSKKLLLSDSGFYLCAWSAGAQSNQPQHFGDGTRLSIL.

The CDR3 reads CASSRLAGGIGNEQFF. The CDR3 DNA sequence: TGTGCCAGTAGCAGACTAGCGGGGGGTATCGGGAATGAGCAGTTCTTC. J is TRBJ2-1 and V is TRBV19; 13 nucleotides align to TRBD2. V trimming: 6 bases; J trimming: 7 bases; junction bases outside the gene matches: 9. Per the germline V gene, CDR1 is LNHDA and CDR2 is SQIVND (reference sequence). The CDR3 covers 16 residues. Full variable domain (remainder filled in from reference TRBV19 and TRBJ2-1): DGGITQSPKYLFRKEGQNVTLSCEQNLNHDAMYWYRQDPGQGLRLIYYSQIVNDFQKGDIAEGYSVSREKKESFPLTVTSAQKNPTAFYLCASSRLAGGIGNEQFFGPGTRLTVL.

The chain couples TRBV19 to TRBJ2-5; 11 nucleotides match TRBD2. The CDR3 is 17 residues long. Germline V CDR1 and CDR2: LNHDA, SQIVND (reference sequence). The trim removed 0 bases at V and 5 bases at J, leaving 8 bases unmatched. CDR3 region: CASSIDIPSGRNETQYF. The CDR3 bases are TGTGCCAGTAGTATAGATATTCCTAGCGGGAGGAACGAGACCCAGTACTTC.

In this sample, this clonotype turned up a few times. The chain employs TRBV7-2 and TRBJ2-5; the D gene is possibly TRBD1 (6 bases). CDR1 and CDR2 from the germline V gene are SGHTA and FQGNSA. The V end lost 2 bases, the J end lost 5 bases, and 15 bases lay between the germline ends. The CDR3 length is 15 residues. This CDR3 is CASSLSGGAAETQYF. CDR3 in DNA: TGTGCCAGCAGCTTATCTGGGGGCGCGGCGGAGACCCAGTACTTC.

This clonotype was counted at least ten times. This sequence joins TRBV7-2 and TRBJ2-7; 8 bases are a match to TRBD2. The CDR3 is made up of 15 amino acids. With 1 base clipped from V and 3 bases from J, the junction kept 5 bases outside the gene matches. Germline CDR1 is SGHTA and CDR2 is FQGNSA. CDR3 nucleotide sequence: TGTGCCAGCAGCTTAGGCCCGGGAGGGGGCTACGAGCAGTACTTC. This gives the protein CASSLGPGGGYEQYF.

This clonotype was detected a few times. The chain recombines TRBV7-2 with TRBJ1-1; no definite D call. Germline CDR1 is SGHTA and CDR2 is FQGNSA. This CDR3 comprises 13 residues. The ends were cut back, 5 bases at V and 8 bases at J, with 15 bases in the middle. The CDR3 DNA follows: TGTGCCAGCAGCCTCCAAACCCACAGAGAAGCTTTCTTT. Protein product: CASSLQTHREAFF.

This clonotype was found a few times. The chain combines TRBV4-1 with TRBJ1-2, with D unresolved. CDR1 and CDR2 (germline): MGHRA, YSYEKL. CDR3 length equals 16 residues. The V end lost 0 bases, the J end lost 5 bases, and 16 bases lay between the germline ends. The CDR3 nucleotides are TGCGCCAGCAGCCAAGATTCTTGGGCGAGAGGGTATGGCTACACCTTC. This gives the protein CASSQDSWARGYGYTF.

The V gene is TRBV19, the J gene TRBJ2-7; weak D call: TRBD1 (6 bases). This CDR3 comprises 13 residues. The germline V gene encodes CDR1 LNHDA and CDR2 SQIVND (reference sequence). V gave up 4 bases and J gave up 7 bases, with 14 bases separating them. This CDR3 reads CASSTSTGWEQYF. CDR3 DNA: TGTGCCAGTAGTACATCGACAGGCTGGGAGCAGTACTTC.

This chain joins TRBV4-3 and TRBJ2-7; TRBD2 might be the D (6 bases). V dropped 7 bases and J dropped 0 bases, with 16 bases sitting between them. Per germline, CDR1 LGHNA and CDR2 YSLEER. CDR3 size: 15 residues. This chain's CDR3 is CASTRTTDLSYEQYF. CDR3 bases: TGCGCCAGCACCAGGACTACCGACCTCTCCTACGAGCAGTACTTC.

This clonotype was seen a few times. The chain combines TRBV20-1 with TRBJ1-2; D may be TRBD1 (5 bases). Germline V gives CDR1 DFQATT, CDR2 SNEGSKA (reference sequence). CDR3 size: 13 residues. Trimming cost V 0 bases and J 7 bases, with 12 bases left between them. CDR3 loop: CSARDSREAGYTF. CDR3 bases: TGCAGTGCTAGAGATTCCAGGGAGGCTGGCTACACCTTC.

This clonotype has at least ten counts. This chain uses TRBV7-2 with TRBJ1-2; D call uncertain. V was clipped by 5 bases and J by 3 bases, with 19 bases between them. This CDR3 spans 16 amino acids. Germline lookup yields CDR1 SGHTA and CDR2 FQGNSA. In DNA, the CDR3 is TGTGCCAGCAGCCCCCAGTGGCGGGGAAACGACTATGGCTACACCTTC. Translation gives CASSPQWRGNDYGYTF.

The chain couples TRBV28 to TRBJ1-5, with 8 bases identical to TRBD1. V lost 5 bases, J lost 5 bases, and 2 bases stayed unmatched. The CDR3 has 13 residues. The germline V gene encodes CDR1 MDHEN and CDR2 SYDVKM. This CDR3 reads CASSRTGHQPQHF. The CDR3 DNA reads as TGTGCCAGCAGTCGGACAGGGCATCAGCCCCAGCATTTT.

The chain recombines TRBV7-3 with TRBJ2-1; 14 bases line up with TRBD2. Germline V gene lookup returns CDR1 SGHTA and CDR2 FQGTGA. The V and J ends lost 5 bases and 8 bases, in that order; junction bases with no gene match: 8. The CDR3 sequence is 16 residues long. CDR3 in DNA: TGTGCCAGCAGCACAGGACTAGCGGGAGGTGGGGATGAGCAGTTCTTC. This gives the protein CASSTGLAGGGDEQFF.

This clonotype was seen a handful of times. This chain uses TRBV5-6 with TRBJ2-2, with 10 bases lining up with TRBD2. Germline V gene data show CDR1 as SGHDT and CDR2 as YYEEEE. The CDR3 length is 18 residues. Losses at the gene ends were 3 bases for V and 5 bases for J; bases not matched to a gene: 13. CDR3 DNA sequence: TGTGCCAGCAGCTATTGGACTAGCGGATCCCGGGGGACCGGGGAGCTGTTTTTT. Translation: CASSYWTSGSRGTGELFF.

The chain has TRBV18 and TRBJ1-5; no definite D call. The CDR3 runs 14 residues. Per the germline V gene, CDR1 is KGHSH and CDR2 is LQKENI. V lost 2 bases to trimming and J lost 4 bases, with 9 bases between them. CDR3 bases: TGTGCCAGCTCACCAGGAACACCTAATCAGCCCCAGCATTTT. Amino acids: CASSPGTPNQPQHF.

This sequence joins TRBV6-2 or TRBV6-3 and TRBJ2-4, with D possibly matching TRBD1 (6 bases). In germline, CDR1 is MNHEY, CDR2 SVGEGT. The ends were cut back, 5 bases at V and 4 bases at J, with 12 bases in the middle. CDR3 size: 14 residues. The CDR3 DNA reads as TGTGCCAGCAGTCTGGGGGCTTTAAAAAACATTCAGTACTTC. This gives the protein CASSLGALKNIQYF.

With respect to this clonotype: It may be a read error: a sequence one base away is much more abundant. The rearrangement joins TRBV7-6 to TRBJ2-5, with unresolved D. Germline CDR1 is SGHVS and CDR2 is FNYEAQ. V was shortened by 5 bases and J by 3 bases, with 7 bases between the two germline ends. The CDR3 is 12 amino acids. CDR3 loop: CASSTVEETQYF. The CDR3 region has the DNA TGTGCCAGCAGCACCGTGGAAGAGACCCAGTACTTC.

This clonotype has more than one count but fewer than ten. The chain combines TRBV2 with TRBJ2-1; 11 positions agree with TRBD2. The J segment lost 7 bases and the V segment lost 7 bases, leaving 21 bases of the junction unmatched. Germline CDR1 SNHLY, CDR2 FYNNEI. The CDR3 length is 19 residues. CDR3 region: CASIPGLAVWMASGNEQFF. CDR3 coding DNA: TGTGCCAGCATTCCGGGACTAGCGGTGTGGATGGCCTCGGGAAATGAGCAGTTCTTC.

This clonotype occurred a few times. The CDR3 here is CASRPSSRGDEQYV. The CDR3 coding sequence is TGTGCCAGCAGACCGTCTAGCCGTGGGGACGAGCAGTACGTC. The chain links TRBV6-1 to TRBJ2-7; possible D gene TRBD2, 5 bases. V was clipped by 6 bases and J by 5 bases, with 17 bases between them. This CDR3 spans 14 amino acids. Germline CDR1 and CDR2: MNHNS and SASEGT.

The chain has TRBV5-6 and TRBJ1-1; D unclear. The CDR3 covers 12 residues. Per germline, CDR1 SGHDT and CDR2 YYEEEE. Trimming took off 3 bases at V and 5 bases at J, with 8 bases between the two ends. This chain's CDR3 is CASSSLSTEAFF. DNA of the CDR3: TGTGCCAGCAGCTCCCTGAGTACTGAAGCTTTCTTT.

The rearrangement links TRBV7-9 to TRBJ2-7, with D tentatively TRBD1 or TRBD2 (5 bases each). The CDR3 has 14 residues. V shed 5 bases and J shed 3 bases, with 14 bases lying between them. The germline gives CDR1 SEHNR, CDR2 FQNEAQ (reference sequence). DNA for the CDR3: TGTGCCAGCAGCCCCGGGACCCACCACTACGAGCAGTACGTC. Protein sequence: CASSPGTHHYEQYV.

This clonotype was counted between two and nine times. This chain links TRBV7-3 with TRBJ2-1, with 15 bases fitting TRBD2. Germline V CDR1 and CDR2: SGHTA, FQGTGA. The CDR3 contains 16 residues. V shed 5 bases and J 9 bases; nucleotides not matched to a gene: 8. The CDR3 loop is CASSLRTSGRASEQFF. The CDR3 nucleotides read TGTGCCAGCAGCCTGCGGACTAGCGGGAGGGCAAGTGAGCAGTTCTTC.